Here is one T cell receptor beta chain with its context. Antigen: not known. The source of the sample is a study of cytomegalovirus exposure and HLA in healthy donors. PCR was performed using 60 Vbeta and 13 Jbeta primers. TCRdb's copy holds only in-frame clones and misses some; the assay was immunoSEQ multiplex PCR. The repertoire includes some 110,000 clones, 70% of them detected once, and just over 8.5% sits in the top ten. Deletions cut 5 bases from V and 9 bases from J, with 15 bases between. This CDR3 is built from 13 residues. Germline CDR1 is SGHRS and CDR2 is YFSETQ. Study results and caveats: The classifier, whose performance was assessed in both the original and validation cohorts, reportedly diagnosed cytomegalovirus status with high specificity and sensitivity. In a later analysis, HLA-associated beta chains showed higher expansion and lower generation probabilities than comparable chains.

Sequenced: PBMCs. The receptor was derived from a young man in good health and CMV-seropositive. The chain has TRBV5-1 and TRBJ2-1; possible D gene TRBD1, 6 bases. CDR3 DNA: TGCGCCAGCAGAGATAACAGGGCGGGTGAGCAGTTCTTC. Its translation is CASRDNRAGEQFF.